This entry lists 31 T cell receptor beta chains sequenced from one sample in a study of blood T cell repertoires in COVID-19. Clones were sequenced by immunoSEQ multiplex PCR, and TCRdb holds only the in-frame ones, with some missing. The repertoire consists of about 350,000 clones, with 88% occurring once and the leading ten covering 1%. Sequencing used PBMCs or T cells enriched from blood (not recorded which). Every receptor here comes from a woman between 25 and 40 years old who had been exposed to COVID-19.

The chain links TRBV4-1 to TRBJ2-3, with 7 bases that match TRBD2. Trimming took 1 base from V and 2 from J; bases not matched to a gene: 3. The CDR3 sequence is 15 residues long. Germline V lookup: CDR1 MGHRA, CDR2 YSYEKL. The CDR3, as DNA: TGCGCCAGCAGCCAAGGGGGAGGGGACACAGATACGCAGTATTTT. It codes for CASSQGGGDTDTQYF.

This clone was counted once. The rearrangement joins TRBV18 to TRBJ2-7; 9 positions match TRBD1. This CDR3 region has 17 residues. Germline trimming cut 3 bases from V and 7 bases from J; bases unmatched to any gene: 16. Germline V gene sequence: CDR1 KGHSH, CDR2 LQKENI. The chain's CDR3 is CASSPTGGAVRAGEQYF. DNA for the CDR3: TGTGCCAGCTCACCGACAGGGGGGGCAGTGCGGGCTGGAGAGCAGTACTTC.

In this sample, this clone turned up a few times. V is TRBV6-1 and J is TRBJ2-7, with 11 nucleotides matching TRBD2. Germline assignment: CDR1 MNHNS and CDR2 SASEGT. J lost 7 bases, V lost 2 bases, and 10 bases had no gene match. The CDR3 totals 16 residues. Here the CDR3 reads CASSERGTSGRHEQYF. CDR3 bases: TGTGCCAGCAGTGAAAGGGGAACTAGCGGGAGACATGAGCAGTACTTC.

The chain combines TRBV7-8 with TRBJ2-1, with no clear D. Germline CDR1 and CDR2: SGHVS and FQNEAQ. This CDR3 is built from 12 residues. Trimming took off 8 bases at V and 2 bases at J, with 7 bases between the two ends. CDR3 sequence reads: CASYFAYNEQFF. The CDR3, as DNA: TGTGCCAGCTACTTTGCCTACAATGAGCAGTTCTTC.

The genes are TRBV5-1 and TRBJ2-1; D not certain. This CDR3 has 14 amino acids. Trimming removed 1 base from V and 4 bases from J, with 9 bases in between. Per germline, CDR1 SGHRS and CDR2 YFSETQ. This CDR3 is CASSLIARYNEQFF. CDR3 coding DNA: TGCGCCAGCAGCTTGATTGCGAGATACAATGAGCAGTTCTTC.

The V and J genes are TRBV9 and TRBJ2-5; possibly TRBD1 for D (6 bases). CDR3 length equals 15 residues. The germline CDR1 and CDR2 sequences are SGDLS and YYNGEE. Trimming shortened V by 1 base and J by 3 bases, and 13 bases separated the two germline ends. CDR3 sequence: CASSVFQGSEETQYF. In nucleotides, the CDR3 is TGTGCCAGCAGCGTATTTCAGGGGTCGGAAGAGACCCAGTACTTC.

V gene TRBV9 combines with J gene TRBJ1-6, with 7 bases aligning to TRBD1. The length of the CDR3 is 15 residues. Germline CDR1 and CDR2: SGDLS and YYNGEE. Losses at the gene ends were 2 bases for V and 5 bases for J; bases not matched to a gene: 4. The CDR3 DNA sequence: TGTGCCAGCAGCGTTGGGACAGCTAATAATTCACCCCTCCACTTT. Its translation: CASSVGTANNSPLHF.

This CDR3 is CASSQWAVGTVPYEQYF. The CDR3 region has the DNA TGTGCCAGCAGCCAATGGGCCGTCGGGACTGTACCCTACGAGCAGTACTTC. J is TRBJ2-7 and V is TRBV3-1 (or the pseudogene TRBV3-2); possibly TRBD2 for D (6 bases). The CDR3 is made up of 17 amino acids. V was shortened by 2 bases and J by 2 bases, with 19 bases between the two germline ends. From germline, CDR1 is LGHDT and CDR2 YNNKEL (reference sequence).

This clone was seen more than once but under ten times. The rearrangement joins TRBV7-2 to TRBJ2-7; TRBD2 is a possible D gene (6 bases). Germline V gene data show CDR1 as SGHTA and CDR2 as FQGNSA. Between the trimmed V and J ends, which lost 4 bases and 2 bases, there was a span of 9 bases. CDR3 size: 13 residues. In DNA form, the CDR3 reads TGTGCCAGCAGCTACTTAGCGGCCTACGAGCAGTACTTC. Amino acids: CASSYLAAYEQYF. The whole variable domain, filled in from reference TRBV7-2 and TRBJ2-7, reads GAGVSQSPSNKVTEKGKDVELRCDPISGHTALYWYRQSLGQGLEFLIYFQGNSAPDKSGLPSDRFSAERTGGSVSTLTIQRTQQEDSAVYLCASSYLAAYEQYFGPGTRLTVT.

The V gene is TRBV5-6, the J gene TRBJ1-1; no reliable D call. Trimming took 2 bases from V and 0 from J, leaving 11 bases between them. The CDR3 runs 15 residues. Per the germline V gene, CDR1 is SGHDT and CDR2 is YYEEEE. Here the CDR3 DNA reads TGTGCCAGCAGCTTTCCGCGACTGATGAACACTGAAGCTTTCTTT. It codes for CASSFPRLMNTEAFF.

The V call is TRBV28, the J call TRBJ2-1; 9 bases agree with TRBD2. The CDR3 consists of 18 residues. CDR1 and CDR2 (germline): MDHEN, SYDVKM. J was trimmed by 1 base and V by 7 bases; bases with no gene match: 14. CDR3 protein: CASTAVAGGRWSYNEQFF. CDR3 DNA sequence: TGTGCCAGCACCGCGGTCGCGGGAGGGCGGTGGTCCTACAATGAGCAGTTCTTC. Complete variable domain (other parts from reference TRBV28 and TRBJ2-1): DVKVTQSSRYLVKRTGEKVFLECVQDMDHENMFWYRQDPGLGLRLIYFSYDVKMKEKGDIPEGYSVSREKKERFSLILESASTNQTSMYLCASTAVAGGRWSYNEQFFGPGTRLTVL.

As concerns this clone: Other DNA sequences in this specimen translate into the identical CDR3. V gene TRBV18 combines with J gene TRBJ2-7; the D gene is possibly TRBD1 (6 bases). This CDR3 has 13 residues. Germline V gene lookup returns CDR1 KGHSH and CDR2 LQKENI. The V end lost 6 bases, the J end lost 2 bases, and 11 bases lay between the germline ends. The CDR3 DNA reads as TGTGCCAGCTCCCCTGGGACAACCTACGAGCAGTACTTC. Its protein product is CASSPGTTYEQYF.

CDR3: CASSSPSGRAGGDNEQFF. CDR3 in DNA: TGCGCCAGCAGCTCTCCTAGCGGGAGGGCCGGTGGGGACAATGAGCAGTTCTTC. The rearrangement links TRBV5-1 to TRBJ2-1; 12 bases are a match to TRBD2. Unmatched junction bases numbered 12, after V lost 3 bases and J lost 5 bases. This CDR3 spans 18 amino acids. Germline CDR1 reads SGHRS; CDR2 reads YFSETQ.

The rearrangement joins TRBV25-1 to TRBJ2-7; TRBD1 matches at 7 bases. The CDR3 is 14 residues long. With V trimmed by 1 base and J by 3 bases, 3 bases remained unmatched. Germline CDR1 reads MGHDK; CDR2 reads SYGVNS. The CDR3 sequence is CASSEWGQRYEQYF. CDR3 nucleotides: TGTGCCAGCAGTGAATGGGGACAGCGCTACGAGCAGTACTTC.

This clone appeared a few times. This chain connects TRBV9 to TRBJ2-1; 8 bases agree with TRBD1. Germline V gene data show CDR1 as SGDLS and CDR2 as YYNGEE. J gave up 8 bases and V 3 bases, and 7 bases lay outside the gene matches. The CDR3 is 14 amino acids. CDR3 in amino acids: CASSGRGLLDEQFF. As DNA, the CDR3 is TGTGCCAGCAGCGGCAGGGGGCTTTTGGATGAGCAGTTCTTC.

The chain has TRBV28 and TRBJ2-7; D might be TRBD2 (6 bases). Trimming took off 5 bases at V and 2 bases at J, with 19 bases between the two ends. The germline V gene encodes CDR1 MDHEN and CDR2 SYDVKM. The CDR3 is 16 residues long. This CDR3 reads CASSPAEAGRTYEQYF. The CDR3 DNA is TGTGCCAGCAGTCCTGCGGAAGCGGGTCGAACCTACGAGCAGTACTTC.

This chain links TRBV27 with TRBJ1-6, with D possibly TRBD1 on 5 matching bases. The CDR3 consists of 18 residues. The V and J ends lost 1 base and 4 bases respectively, with 17 bases between them. In germline, CDR1 is MNHEY, CDR2 SMNVEV (reference sequence). The CDR3 nucleotides are TGTGCCAGCAGTTTATTCCCCCCACGCGGGGGTTATAATTCACCCCTCCACTTT. Residues: CASSLFPPRGGYNSPLHF.

This clone appeared once. The chain recombines TRBV28 with TRBJ1-6; no clear D gene. The germline gives CDR1 MDHEN, CDR2 SYDVKM. The CDR3 is 14 amino acids. V was pared by 8 bases and J by 3 bases, with 11 bases between. DNA of the CDR3: TGTGCCAGCCTCACTCCCTTCTATAATTCACCCCTCCACTTT. As protein: CASLTPFYNSPLHF.

The chain joins TRBV9 to TRBJ1-2; D gene unclear. V shed 6 bases and J shed 1 base, with 19 bases lying between them. The length of the CDR3 is 16 residues. The germline gives CDR1 SGDLS, CDR2 YYNGEE. In DNA, the CDR3 is TGTGCCAGCAACAAGGCAGCAACAGAAGTTAACTATGGCTACACCTTC. Residues: CASNKAATEVNYGYTF.

The J gene is TRBJ2-1, the V gene TRBV29-1, with 9 bases fitting TRBD2. The V gene's germline CDR1 is SQVTM and CDR2 ANQGSEA. J was trimmed by 0 bases and V by 4 bases; bases with no gene match: 16. The CDR3 is 19 amino acids. CDR3 protein: CSVVFVAGGSDSSYNEQFF. The CDR3 coding sequence is TGCAGCGTTGTATTTGTGGCGGGAGGGTCAGATAGCTCCTACAATGAGCAGTTCTTC.

J is TRBJ2-7 and V is TRBV19; TRBD2 aligns across 10 bases. Germline values: CDR1 LNHDA, CDR2 SQIVND (reference sequence). There are 14 residues in the CDR3. The J segment lost 3 bases and the V segment lost 7 bases, leaving 6 bases of the junction unmatched. CDR3 nucleotides: TGTGCCAGTACAAAAGCGGGAGGGAGCTACGAGCAGTACTTC. Amino acids: CASTKAGGSYEQYF.

This chain joins TRBV19 and TRBJ2-5; tentatively, D is TRBD1 (6 bases). V lost 5 bases and J lost 2, with 12 bases in between. CDR3 size: 14 residues. The germline V gene encodes CDR1 LNHDA and CDR2 SQIVND (reference sequence). The CDR3 sequence: CASSPLTGQETQYF. CDR3 in DNA: TGTGCCAGTAGTCCCCTGACAGGTCAAGAGACCCAGTACTTC.

This clone was observed a few times. J is TRBJ2-4 and V is TRBV9; TRBD1 might be the D (6 bases). The CDR3 contains 16 residues. V lost 3 bases, J lost 0 bases, and 13 bases lay in between. CDR1 is SGDLS and CDR2 is YYNGEE in the germline V gene. In DNA form, the CDR3 reads TGTGCCAGCAGCGAACGACAGGATTTAGCCAAAAACATTCAGTACTTC. Translated: CASSERQDLAKNIQYF.

This clone occurred once. The chain carries TRBV6-2 or TRBV6-3 and TRBJ2-7, with D possibly being TRBD2 (5 bases). The CDR3 is 15 residues long. V lost 2 bases and J lost 2, with 13 bases in between. CDR1 is MNHEY, CDR2 SVGEGT, per germline. Written as DNA, the CDR3 is TGTGCCAGCAGTTACCGGCCGACCGGGGCCTACGAGCAGTACTTC. Its protein product is CASSYRPTGAYEQYF.

This sequence joins TRBV14 and TRBJ2-7, with D perhaps TRBD2 (5 bases). The V and J ends lost 1 base and 6 bases respectively, with 10 bases between them. This CDR3 has 13 amino acids. Germline assignment: CDR1 SGHDN and CDR2 FVKESK. The CDR3: CASSQVGVSEQYF. DNA for the CDR3: TGTGCCAGCAGCCAAGTCGGGGTTAGCGAGCAGTACTTC.

The gene calls are TRBV28 and TRBJ1-2, with D perhaps matching TRBD1 (6 bases). Germline loops: CDR1 MDHEN, CDR2 SYDVKM. The CDR3 length is 18 residues. The V gene lost 3 bases and the J gene lost 4 bases, with 24 bases spanning the gap. The CDR3 nucleotides read TGTGCCAGCAGTTTTGGTTTGGCAGGGGCTATGAGGGGCTATGGCTACACCTTC. It is translated as CASSFGLAGAMRGYGYTF.

The chain employs TRBV7-9 and TRBJ2-7, with 8 bases identical to TRBD1. From germline, CDR1 is SEHNR and CDR2 FQNEAQ (reference sequence). This CDR3 contains 14 residues. The ends lost 5 bases at V and 2 bases at J; junction bases unmatched: 5. This CDR3 reads CASSGNRGAYEQYF. In DNA form, the CDR3 reads TGTGCCAGCAGCGGTAACAGGGGGGCCTACGAGCAGTACTTC.

The chain links TRBV2 to TRBJ2-2; TRBD1 aligns across 8 bases. J lost 4 bases, V lost 6 bases, and 10 bases had no gene match. In germline, CDR1 is SNHLY, CDR2 FYNNEI. CDR3 length equals 16 residues. CDR3 coding DNA: TGTGCCAGCAGGGGGACCGGGACAGGACGCACCGGGGAGCTGTTTTTT. It encodes CASRGTGTGRTGELFF.

The J gene is TRBJ1-6, the V gene TRBV3-1 (or the pseudogene TRBV3-2); perhaps TRBD1 as D (5 bases). Germline V gene sequence: CDR1 LGHDT, CDR2 YNNKEL (reference sequence). V was trimmed by 5 bases and J by 7 bases, leaving 24 bases between them. The CDR3 loop spans 18 amino acids. CDR3 region: CASSTPSGILQENSPLHF. The CDR3 DNA is TGTGCCAGCAGCACCCCGTCAGGGATTTTACAGGAGAATTCACCCCTCCACTTT.

The chain's CDR3 is CASSGTGVSNTEAFF. For the CDR3, the DNA is TGCGCCAGCAGCGGCACAGGGGTTTCGAACACTGAAGCTTTCTTT. The J gene is TRBJ1-1, the V gene TRBV5-1; 7 bases map to TRBD1. V shed 4 bases, J shed 1 base, and the junction held 7 bases outside the gene matches. The germline V gene has CDR1 SGHRS and CDR2 YFSETQ. CDR3 size: 15 residues.

CDR3 amino acids: CSASGTLNTGELFF. CDR3 nucleotides: TGCAGCGCTTCCGGGACACTCAACACCGGGGAGCTGTTTTTT. The chain combines TRBV29-1 with TRBJ2-2, with D perhaps TRBD1 (6 bases). This CDR3 is 14 amino acids long. Germline assignment: CDR1 SQVTM and CDR2 ANQGSEA. V was pared by 7 bases and J by 2 bases, with 14 bases between.